This is a list of T cell receptor beta chains from one sample in a study of cytomegalovirus exposure and HLA in healthy donors. Sequencing used immunoSEQ multiplex PCR; TCRdb keeps in-frame clones, though not all of them. The sample holds some 150,000 clones, around 80% seen once. Sequencing input: PBMCs. The receptor source for this set is a female donor in good health and CMV-seropositive. CDR3s include the opening cysteine and the closing phenylalanine or tryptophan. Fields, in order: V gene, J gene, clone size, D gene, CDR3 protein, CDR3 DNA. The D gene is left open where the match is weak. Rows give clone size only sometimes, using once, few, many, or a class for an expanded clone.

TRBV18	TRBJ2-2	.	TRBD2	CASSGVLAGAGGTGELFF	TGTGCCAGCTCAGGGGTACTAGCGGGAGCCGGTGGAACCGGGGAGCTGTTTTTT
TRBV5-1	TRBJ2-7	few	.	CASSAGLTYEQYF	TGCGCCAGCAGCGCGGGTCTCACCTACGAGCAGTACTTC
TRBV29-1	TRBJ2-5	.	TRBD1	CSVEQHRGRQETQYF	TGCAGCGTTGAACAACACAGGGGAAGGCAAGAGACCCAGTACTTC
TRBV19	TRBJ1-2	.	TRBD1	CASLKETGYGYTF	TGTGCCAGCCTCAAAGAGACAGGGTATGGCTACACCTTC
TRBV28	TRBJ2-7	.	TRBD2	CASSLSSGTSYEQYF	TGTGCCAGCAGTCTTTCTAGCGGGACTTCCTACGAGCAGTACTTC
TRBV15	TRBJ1-2	.	.	CATSSLQGGGYTF	TGTGCCACCAGCAGTTTACAGGGTGGAGGCTACACCTTC
TRBV4-1	TRBJ2-7	.	TRBD1	CASSPGQGTYEQYF	TGCGCCAGCAGCCCGGGACAGGGGACCTACGAGCAGTACTTC
TRBV18	TRBJ2-3	.	TRBD1	CASSRQGADTQYF	TGTGCCAGCTCACGCCAGGGGGCCGATACGCAGTATTTT
TRBV6-6	TRBJ1-1	.	.	CASSYSREANTEAFF	TGTGCCAGCAGTTACTCACGGGAGGCGAACACTGAAGCTTTCTTT
TRBV7-9	TRBJ2-2	few	TRBD2	CSSSLPRLAGVTGELFF	TGTTCCAGCAGCTTACCCCGACTAGCGGGGGTTACCGGGGAGCTGTTTTTT
TRBV7-6	TRBJ2-5	.	TRBD2	CASSQTSGGETQYF	TGTGCCAGCAGCCAAACTAGCGGGGGAGAGACCCAGTACTTC
TRBV4-2	TRBJ2-7	.	.	CASSQATNYEQYF	TGTGCCAGCAGCCAAGCGACTAACTACGAGCAGTACTTC
TRBV6-5	TRBJ1-1	.	TRBD1	CASSYDRDRRNTEAFF	TGTGCCAGCAGTTACGACAGGGACAGGAGGAACACTGAAGCTTTCTTT
TRBV19	TRBJ2-5	.	TRBD2	CASRVAGAQETQYF	TGTGCCAGTCGTGTAGCGGGTGCACAAGAGACCCAGTACTTC
TRBV2	TRBJ2-3	few	.	CASSRTASTDTQYF	TGTGCCAGCAGTAGGACAGCTTCCACAGATACGCAGTATTTT
TRBV18	TRBJ1-2	.	.	CASSPRGGANYGYTF	TGTGCCAGCTCACCTCGGGGAGGGGCTAACTATGGCTACACCTTC
TRBV5-1	TRBJ1-1	.	.	CASSLGGNTEAFF	TGCGCCAGCAGCCTAGGGGGGAACACTGAAGCTTTCTTT
TRBV9	TRBJ2-3	.	TRBD2	CASSVGASGRAGSTDTQYF	TGTGCCAGCAGCGTAGGGGCTAGCGGGAGGGCCGGGAGCACAGATACGCAGTATTTT
TRBV19	TRBJ1-1	.	.	CASSMIGGSGAFF	TGTGCCAGTAGTATGATCGGAGGCAGTGGGGCTTTCTTT
TRBV5-6	TRBJ2-7	.	TRBD1	CASSLVRDRVNEQYF	TGTGCCAGCAGCTTGGTCAGGGACAGGGTTAACGAGCAGTACTTC
TRBV30	TRBJ2-3	.	.	CAWSLAGSGSHTYTDTQYF	TGTGCCTGGAGTTTGGCCGGGTCCGGGTCCCACACTTACACAGATACGCAGTATTTT
TRBV5-1	TRBJ2-7	once	.	CASSLDGGVQTYEQYF	TGCGCCAGCAGCTTGGATGGCGGGGTGCAGACCTACGAGCAGTACTTC
TRBV7-9	TRBJ1-1	.	.	CASSRGTEAFF	TGTGCCAGCAGCAGAGGGACTGAAGCTTTCTTT
TRBV7-3	TRBJ1-1	.	.	CASSLTGLEQAFF	TGTGCCAGCAGCCTTACAGGGCTAGAGCAAGCTTTCTTT
TRBV6-5	TRBJ2-3	.	.	CASSLLAHIPTDTQYF	TGTGCCAGCAGTTTACTAGCCCATATTCCCACAGATACGCAGTATTTT
TRBV10-1	TRBJ2-5	.	.	CASTLRPGHSKETQYF	TGCGCCAGCACACTCCGACCGGGACACTCTAAAGAGACCCAGTACTTC
TRBV2	TRBJ2-1	.	TRBD1	CASSKTGGWYNEQFF	TGTGCCAGCAGTAAGACAGGGGGCTGGTACAATGAGCAGTTCTTC
TRBV6-1	TRBJ2-3	few	.	CASRPGQSTDTQYF	TGTGCCAGCAGACCGGGACAAAGCACAGATACGCAGTATTTT
TRBV7-6	TRBJ2-7	few	.	CASSLGVLYEQYF	TGTGCCAGCAGCTTAGGAGTATTGTACGAGCAGTACTTC
TRBV28	TRBJ2-2	.	TRBD1	CASTQTGAGGELFF	TGTGCCAGCACCCAGACAGGGGCTGGAGGGGAGCTGTTTTTT
TRBV30	TRBJ2-2	.	.	CAWRDTRYTGELFF	TGTGCCTGGAGGGACACGAGGTACACCGGGGAGCTGTTTTTT
TRBV15	TRBJ2-6	.	TRBD1	CATSRPSGGSGANVLTF	TGTGCCACCAGCAGACCCTCAGGGGGCTCTGGGGCCAACGTCCTGACTTTC
TRBV4-1	TRBJ1-3	.	.	CASSQVSGNTIYF	TGCGCCAGCAGCCAAGTATCTGGAAACACCATATATTTT
TRBV19	TRBJ2-7	.	.	CASSPTGGAYEQYF	TGTGCCAGTAGTCCTACAGGGGGGGCCTACGAGCAGTACTTC
TRBV28	TRBJ1-4	.	TRBD1	CASSAPGGMIEKLFF	TGTGCCAGCAGCGCTCCAGGGGGTATGATTGAAAAACTGTTTTTT
TRBV5-1	TRBJ1-2	few	.	CASSLGMADGYTF	TGCGCCAGCAGCTTGGGTATGGCTGATGGCTACACCTTC
TRBV27	TRBJ2-7	.	.	CASSTGDWSYEQYF	TGTGCCAGCAGTACCGGGGACTGGTCCTACGAGCAGTACTTC
TRBV5-4	TRBJ2-7	.	.	CASSLGGTAYEQYF	TGTGCCAGCAGCTTGGGGGGCACAGCCTACGAGCAGTACTTC
TRBV19	TRBJ2-2	once	TRBD2	CASSNPSGRNTGELFF	TGTGCCAGTAGTAACCCTAGCGGGAGGAACACCGGGGAGCTGTTTTTT
TRBV30	TRBJ1-3	.	.	CAWRTVRAIYF	TGTGCCTGGAGGACAGTTCGTGCCATATATTTT
TRBV5-4	TRBJ2-1	.	.	CASSFEQNEQFF	TGTGCCAGCAGCTTCGAGCAAAATGAGCAGTTCTTC
TRBV2	TRBJ2-7	.	.	CASSATLYEQYF	TGTGCCAGCAGCGCGACACTCTACGAGCAGTACTTC
TRBV6-5	TRBJ1-1	.	.	CASGQGSVTEAFF	TGTGCCAGCGGGCAGGGGTCGGTCACTGAAGCTTTCTTT
TRBV9	TRBJ2-2	.	.	CASSPQRTTGELFF	TGTGCCAGCAGCCCTCAGCGGACTACCGGGGAGCTGTTTTTT
TRBV11-2	TRBJ2-2	.	.	CASSPLRELFF	TGTGCCAGCAGCCCACTCAGGGAGCTGTTTTTT
TRBV5-1	TRBJ2-7	.	TRBD2	CASSFTSGSSEQYF	TGCGCCAGCAGCTTCACTAGCGGGAGTTCCGAGCAGTACTTC
TRBV6-1	TRBJ2-3	once	.	CASSTSSYTDTQYF	TGTGCCAGCAGCACTAGTTCCTACACAGATACGCAGTATTTT
TRBV19	TRBJ2-1	once	TRBD1	CASSQWGTAGDEQFF	TGTGCCAGTAGTCAATGGGGGACAGCAGGGGATGAGCAGTTCTTC
TRBV18	TRBJ1-1	.	.	CASSISRDTEAFF	TGTGCCAGCTCAATCTCCAGGGACACTGAAGCTTTCTTT
TRBV11-3	TRBJ2-3	few	TRBD2	CASSLDSGGASTDTQYF	TGTGCCAGCAGCTTGGATAGCGGGGGGGCCAGCACAGATACGCAGTATTTT
TRBV30	TRBJ2-7	.	TRBD2	CAWTSGRNFHSYEQYF	TGTGCCTGGACTAGCGGGAGGAACTTCCACAGCTACGAGCAGTACTTC
TRBV15	TRBJ2-2	.	TRBD2	CATSDPSGGRNGELFF	TGTGCCACCAGCGACCCCTCGGGGGGGCGAAACGGGGAGCTGTTTTTT
TRBV18	TRBJ1-1	.	.	CASSPNRVRTEAFF	TGTGCCAGCTCACCCAACAGGGTACGGACTGAAGCTTTCTTT